One and the same sample provided the 17 T cell receptor beta chains below, sequenced in a study of cytomegalovirus exposure and HLA in healthy donors. The PCR had 60 Vbeta and 13 Jbeta primers. Produced via immunoSEQ multiplex PCR; TCRdb's table is partial and in-frame only. Of about 130,000 clones listed, roughly 79% are singletons. The material sequenced was PBMCs. These receptors all stem from a woman in her forties or fifties in good health and CMV-seronegative.

The chain joins TRBV28 to TRBJ1-3; D might be TRBD1 (6 bases). The CDR3 runs 15 residues. Germline V gene lookup returns CDR1 MDHEN and CDR2 SYDVKM. With 6 bases removed from V and 0 bases from J, the gap between germline ends came to 12 bases. CDR3: CASSPRGPSGNTIYF. The CDR3 region has the DNA TGTGCCAGCAGCCCCAGGGGACCCTCTGGAAACACCATATATTTT.

The chain employs TRBV7-9 and TRBJ1-3; weak D call: TRBD1 (6 bases). Germline values: CDR1 SEHNR, CDR2 FQNEAQ (reference sequence). V lost 5 bases and J 8 bases, leaving 16 bases between the germline ends. This CDR3 contains 14 residues. In nucleotides, the CDR3 is TGTGCCAGCAGCCTTAGTCAGGGGCCGGACACCATATATTTT. Its protein product is CASSLSQGPDTIYF.

V is TRBV6-5 and J is TRBJ2-7, with 11 positions matching TRBD2. Losses at the gene ends were 9 bases for V and 3 bases for J; bases not matched to a gene: 10. The CDR3 spans 15 residues. Germline V gene sequence: CDR1 MNHEY, CDR2 SVGAGI. CDR3 in amino acids: CASRTGTSGYYEQYF. In DNA, the CDR3 is TGTGCCAGTAGGACCGGGACTAGCGGATACTACGAGCAGTACTTC.

As DNA, the CDR3 is TGCGCCAGCAGGGCCCCCCTAGCGGGAGGCGAGACCCAGTACTTC. Amino acid sequence: CASRAPLAGGETQYF. The genes are TRBV5-1 and TRBJ2-5; 11 nucleotides align to TRBD2. The CDR3 runs 15 residues. V gave up 5 bases and J gave up 5 bases; unmatched junction bases: 8. CDR1 is SGHRS and CDR2 is YFSETQ in the germline V gene.

This clone was recorded only once. The chain links TRBV6-5 to TRBJ1-2; 9 bases match TRBD1. Germline V gene data show CDR1 as MNHEY and CDR2 as SVGAGI. This CDR3 contains 16 residues. V lost 0 bases and J lost 3; bases outside the gene matches: 5. The CDR3 DNA is TGTGCCAGCAGTTACTCGTACAGGGGGCTGGACTATGGCTACACCTTC. Protein: CASSYSYRGLDYGYTF.

The genes are TRBV5-6 and TRBJ1-2; D gene uncertain. CDR3 size: 14 residues. V was trimmed by 4 bases and J by 3 bases, leaving 13 bases between them. Looked up from germline, CDR1 is SGHDT and CDR2 is YYEEEE. In nucleotides, the CDR3 is TGTGCCAGCAGCCTGATGGGCTCCCACTATGGCTACACCTTC. Translating gives CASSLMGSHYGYTF.

This clone was seen just once. The chain joins TRBV29-1 to TRBJ1-1, with TRBD1 identical over 8 bases. Unmatched junction bases numbered 5, after V lost 3 bases and J lost 5 bases. This CDR3 contains 13 residues. The germline V gene encodes CDR1 SQVTM and CDR2 ANQGSEA. CDR3 residues: CSVESGTGTEAFF. In DNA form, the CDR3 reads TGCAGCGTTGAGTCCGGGACAGGTACTGAAGCTTTCTTT.

This CDR3 reads CASILAASYEQYF. The CDR3 region has the DNA TGTGCCAGCATTCTAGCGGCCTCCTACGAGCAGTACTTC. The chain has TRBV6-1 and TRBJ2-7; TRBD2 agrees at 7 bases. Germline V CDR1 and CDR2: MNHNS, SASEGT. The CDR3 extends over 13 amino acids. The V and J ends lost 7 bases and 0 bases, in that order; junction bases with no gene match: 3.

This clone was found a few times. The V gene is TRBV28, the J gene TRBJ2-2; TRBD1 agrees at 8 bases. CDR3 length: 16 amino acids. V dropped 6 bases and J dropped 9; count of bases not matched to a gene: 15. Germline V gene data show CDR1 as MDHEN and CDR2 as SYDVKM. CDR3 sequence (DNA): TGTGCCAGCAGAGTTGCGACAGGGGCCCTCACTAGGGAGCTGTTTTTT. Translation: CASRVATGALTRELFF.

J is TRBJ2-1 and V is TRBV10-1; 7 bases are a match to TRBD1. Germline V lookup: CDR1 WNHNN, CDR2 SYGVQD (reference sequence). V was clipped by 9 bases and J by 6 bases; unmatched bases: 20. The length of the CDR3 is 17 residues. CDR3 DNA sequence: TGCGCCAGGATAAGACAGGGAGTTATTGTTCGCAGCAATGAGCAGTTCTTC. Translating it yields CARIRQGVIVRSNEQFF.

J is TRBJ1-5 and V is TRBV7-8, with unresolved D. Trimming removed 5 bases at V and 6 bases at J, with 14 bases between. The CDR3 is 14 amino acids. Germline V gene data show CDR1 as SGHVS and CDR2 as FQNEAQ. This CDR3 reads CASSAYEVSQPQHF. CDR3 coding DNA: TGTGCCAGCAGCGCTTATGAGGTCAGTCAGCCCCAGCATTTT.

This clone appeared a few times. V usage is TRBV7-9 and J usage is TRBJ1-4; no clear D. Trimming shortened V by 5 bases and J by 8 bases, and 12 bases separated the two germline ends. Germline CDR1 is SEHNR and CDR2 is FQNEAQ (reference sequence). This CDR3 has 13 amino acids. The CDR3 DNA follows: TGTGCCAGCAGCCCCGAGGGCAGGGAAAAACTGTTTTTT. This translates into CASSPEGREKLFF. The entire variable domain, with the rest obtained from reference TRBV7-9 and TRBJ1-4, is as follows: DTGVSQNPRHKITKRGQNVTFRCDPISEHNRLYWYRQTLGQGPEFLTYFQNEAQLEKSRLLSDRFSAERPKGSFSTLEIQRTEQGDSAMYLCASSPEGREKLFFGSGTQLSVL.

This sequence joins TRBV4-1 and TRBJ1-1; tentatively, D is TRBD1 (6 bases). V dropped 0 bases and J dropped 8 bases, with 19 bases sitting between them. CDR1 MGHRA and CDR2 YSYEKL come from the germline V gene. This CDR3 has 16 amino acids. Written as DNA, the CDR3 is TGCGCCAGCAGCCAAGAGGGGGCGGCCAGGCACTCGGAAGCTTTCTTT. Encoded protein: CASSQEGAARHSEAFF.

The chain employs TRBV14 and TRBJ2-5; D is uncertain. The germline gives CDR1 SGHDN, CDR2 FVKESK. The length of the CDR3 is 13 residues. The V end was cut by 1 base, the J end by 7 bases, with 10 bases between. CDR3 bases: TGTGCCAGCAGCCAAGCCGGGTTGGGGACCCAGTACTTC. Residues: CASSQAGLGTQYF. Variable domain in full (rest from reference TRBV14 and TRBJ2-5): EAGVTQFPSHSVIEKGQTVTLRCDPISGHDNLYWYRRVMGKEIKFLLHFVKESKQDESGMPNNRFLAERTGGTYSTLKVQPAELEDSGVYFCASSQAGLGTQYFGPGTRLLVL.

The chain carries TRBV30 and TRBJ2-1; D is possibly TRBD2 (5 bases). CDR3 length: 13 amino acids. Germline V lookup: CDR1 GTSNPN, CDR2 SVGIG (reference sequence). Trimming stripped 3 bases from V and 2 bases from J, with 8 bases between. This CDR3 reads CAWRRAAYNEQFF. The CDR3, as DNA: TGTGCCTGGAGGAGGGCGGCCTACAATGAGCAGTTCTTC.

V and J are TRBV28 and TRBJ2-7; the D gene is possibly TRBD2 (5 bases). V lost 2 bases, J lost 2 bases, and 13 bases lay in between. Germline CDR1 is MDHEN and CDR2 is SYDVKM. This CDR3 is built from 15 residues. The CDR3 nucleotides are TGTGCCAGCAGTTTAGGAGCGGCCGCCACCTACGAGCAGTACTTC. Protein: CASSLGAAATYEQYF.

The chain carries TRBV28 and TRBJ2-6; D gene uncertain. Germline CDR1 is MDHEN and CDR2 is SYDVKM. V lost 2 bases, J lost 4 bases, and 9 bases lay in between. CDR3 size: 15 residues. For the CDR3, the DNA is TGTGCCAGCAGTTTAAGCATAGCCGGGGCCAACGTCCTGACTTTC. Its translation: CASSLSIAGANVLTF.